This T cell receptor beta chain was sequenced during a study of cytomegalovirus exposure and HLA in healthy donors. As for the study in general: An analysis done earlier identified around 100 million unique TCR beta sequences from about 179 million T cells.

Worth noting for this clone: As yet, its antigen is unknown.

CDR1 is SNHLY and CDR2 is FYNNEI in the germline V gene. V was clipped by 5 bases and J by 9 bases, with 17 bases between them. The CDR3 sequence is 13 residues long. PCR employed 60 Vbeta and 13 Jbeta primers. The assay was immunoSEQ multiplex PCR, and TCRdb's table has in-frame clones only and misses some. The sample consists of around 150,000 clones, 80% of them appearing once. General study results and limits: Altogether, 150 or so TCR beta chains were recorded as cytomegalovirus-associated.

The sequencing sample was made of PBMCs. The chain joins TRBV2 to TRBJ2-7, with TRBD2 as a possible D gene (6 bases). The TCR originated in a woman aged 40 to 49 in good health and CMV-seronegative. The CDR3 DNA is TGTGCCAGCAGTATAAACCGGGACTCCCGGCAGTACTTC. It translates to CASSINRDSRQYF.